This record covers a single T cell receptor beta chain. The method was immunoSEQ multiplex PCR; TCRdb's version includes in-frame clones alone and lacks a portion of them. The data contain around 190,000 clones, around nine tenths of them singletons. The germline CDR1 and CDR2 sequences are LNHDA and SQIVND (reference sequence). Trimming took off 4 bases at V and 2 bases at J, with 8 bases between the two ends. This CDR3 spans 13 amino acids. This entry is derived from a study of blood T cell repertoires in COVID-19. The J gene is TRBJ2-5, the V gene TRBV19, with no clear D. Sequencing input: peripheral blood. The receptor's source is a man between 45 and 60 years old with COVID-19, enrolled during active disease. CDR3 loop: CASSRAQQETQYF. DNA of the CDR3: TGTGCCAGTAGTAGGGCACAACAAGAGACCCAGTACTTC.